Following are 31 T cell receptor beta chains from one sample sequenced in a study of shared clonotypes between healthy human individuals. Data came from immunoSEQ multiplex PCR; TCRdb stores just in-frame clones and leaves some out. The sample shows a few million clones, about 92% of them seen only once. The sample was naive CD4+ T cells from PBMCs. Subset given: CD45RA+ positively selected. The receptors come from a man between 18 and 29 years old in good health. Some clones in this sample may be carry-over from other donors' samples.

The rearrangement uses TRBV5-1 and TRBJ1-1; D possibly corresponds to TRBD1 (5 bases). Germline V CDR1 and CDR2: SGHRS, YFSETQ. This CDR3 spans 15 amino acids. V gave up 0 bases and J gave up 0 bases, with 9 bases separating them. Here the CDR3 reads CASSLVGGLNTEAFF. CDR3 nucleotides: TGCGCCAGCAGCTTGGTCGGGGGACTGAACACTGAAGCTTTCTTT.

The chain couples TRBV19 to TRBJ2-2; TRBD1 agrees at 7 bases. V lost 7 bases to trimming and J lost 2 bases; unmatched junction nucleotides: 4. The CDR3 is 14 amino acids. Germline loops: CDR1 LNHDA, CDR2 SQIVND (reference sequence). The CDR3 spells CASTGQINTGELFF. Written as DNA, the CDR3 is TGTGCCAGTACGGGACAGATAAACACCGGGGAGCTGTTTTTT.

This rearrangement joins TRBV28 to TRBJ2-7; a weak D match, TRBD1 (6 bases). V was pared by 6 bases and J by 4 bases, with 22 bases between. CDR3 length: 16 residues. CDR1 and CDR2 from the germline V gene are MDHEN and SYDVKM. CDR3 coding DNA: TGTGCCAGCAGCCTTTACCTACAGGGTGATGGGTACGAGCAGTACTTC. It specifies CASSLYLQGDGYEQYF.

The CDR3 region has the DNA TGTGCCAGCAGCCCAATGGGCTATGGCTACACCTTC. This codes for CASSPMGYGYTF. V is TRBV5-4 and J is TRBJ1-2, with D hard to call. Looked up from germline, CDR1 is SGHNT and CDR2 is YYREEE (reference sequence). This CDR3 is 12 amino acids long. V lost 4 bases and J lost 4, with 8 bases in between.

The chain combines TRBV10-3 with TRBJ2-2; either TRBD1 or TRBD2 may supply D (5 bases each). The CDR3 is made up of 15 amino acids. CDR1 and CDR2 from the germline V gene are ENHRY and SYGVKD. Trimming shortened V by 4 bases and J by 4 bases, and 13 bases separated the two germline ends. The CDR3 protein is CAISGSRDGTGELFF. The CDR3, as DNA: TGTGCCATCAGTGGGTCCAGGGACGGCACCGGGGAGCTGTTTTTT.

CDR3 protein: CASRHGGGANVLTF. DNA of the CDR3: TGTGCCAGCAGGCACGGGGGTGGGGCCAACGTCCTGACTTTC. The chain joins TRBV11-2 to TRBJ2-6; TRBD2 is a possible D gene (6 bases). V lost 6 bases, J lost 3 bases, and 9 bases lay in between. The CDR3 contains 14 residues. Germline CDR1 and CDR2: SGHAT and FQNNGV.

This sequence joins TRBV7-3 and TRBJ2-2; D perhaps matches TRBD1 (6 bases). Germline V CDR1 and CDR2: SGHTA, FQGTGA. The germline V and J ends were trimmed by 2 bases and 1 base, with 8 bases remaining between them. The CDR3 extends over 15 amino acids. CDR3 in amino acids: CASSLYRVNTGELFF. DNA for the CDR3: TGTGCCAGCAGCTTATACAGGGTGAACACCGGGGAGCTGTTTTTT.

Here the CDR3 reads CASSAQGMNTEAFF. CDR3 nucleotide sequence: TGTGCCAGCAGCGCACAGGGCATGAACACTGAAGCTTTCTTT. V and J are TRBV7-3 and TRBJ1-1; D might be TRBD1 (6 bases). The CDR3 sequence is 14 residues long. Trimming cost V 5 bases and J 0 bases, with 10 bases left between them. Germline assignment: CDR1 SGHTA and CDR2 FQGTGA.

The CDR3 nucleotides read TGTGCCATCAGTGAACGAGGAGGCAATGAAGCTTTCTTT. Amino acids: CAISERGGNEAFF. The rearrangement links TRBV10-3 to TRBJ1-1; D remains unclear. The V gene lost 3 bases and the J gene lost 7 bases, with 12 bases spanning the gap. Germline V gene lookup returns CDR1 ENHRY and CDR2 SYGVKD. CDR3 length equals 13 residues.

The genes are TRBV2 and TRBJ2-3, with 10 bases aligning to TRBD2. This CDR3 comprises 17 residues. Germline V CDR1 and CDR2: SNHLY, FYNNEI. The trim removed 7 bases at V and 0 bases at J, leaving 10 bases unmatched. In DNA, the CDR3 is TGTGCCAGCATTGGGACTAGCGAATTCTTCAGCACAGATACGCAGTATTTT. Translating gives CASIGTSEFFSTDTQYF.

The genes are TRBV15 and TRBJ1-2; possible D gene TRBD1, 5 bases. Trimming shortened V by 7 bases and J by 2 bases, and 11 bases separated the two germline ends. This CDR3 is built from 13 residues. The germline V gene has CDR1 LNHNV and CDR2 YYDKDF (reference sequence). CDR3 sequence reads: CATTLRQNYGYTF. The CDR3 bases are TGTGCCACCACCCTTCGACAGAACTATGGCTACACCTTC.

The rearrangement uses TRBV7-2 and TRBJ2-5; 10 bases fit TRBD2. Per germline, CDR1 SGHTA and CDR2 FQGNSA. The CDR3 loop spans 16 amino acids. The trim removed 1 base at V and 1 base at J, leaving 3 bases unmatched. The CDR3 region is CASSLGSSGGQETQYF. CDR3 DNA: TGTGCCAGCAGCTTAGGGTCTAGCGGGGGCCAAGAGACCCAGTACTTC.

The chain uses TRBV14 and TRBJ2-2; 8 nucleotides agree with TRBD2. The V segment lost 0 bases and the J segment 4 bases; nucleotides outside the gene matches: 4. CDR1 is SGHDN, CDR2 FVKESK, per germline. The CDR3 spans 16 residues. The CDR3 protein is CASSQEGLGFTGELFF. The CDR3 region has the DNA TGTGCCAGCAGCCAAGAGGGACTAGGTTTCACCGGGGAGCTGTTTTTT.

The chain combines TRBV9 with TRBJ2-7, with D unclear. This CDR3 is built from 15 residues. V dropped 0 bases and J dropped 0 bases, with 10 bases sitting between them. Per germline, CDR1 SGDLS and CDR2 YYNGEE. CDR3 sequence: CASSVADGGSYEQYF. CDR3 nucleotides: TGTGCCAGCAGCGTAGCTGACGGCGGCTCCTACGAGCAGTACTTC.

This clone was seen a single time. The rearrangement joins TRBV5-1 to TRBJ2-5, with a weak D call TRBD2 (6 bases). V was trimmed by 1 base and J by 5 bases, leaving 15 bases between them. Germline V gene sequence: CDR1 SGHRS, CDR2 YFSETQ. The CDR3 runs to 15 residues. Here the CDR3 DNA reads TGCGCCAGCAGCTTGTTGGGTCCGCGGGACGAGACCCAGTACTTC. Its protein is CASSLLGPRDETQYF.

This clone has only one observation. This chain links TRBV18 with TRBJ2-3, with a weak D call TRBD1 (5 bases). Trimming took off 2 bases at V and 1 base at J, with 16 bases between the two ends. Germline CDR1 is KGHSH and CDR2 is LQKENI. The CDR3 has 17 residues. The CDR3 DNA sequence: TGTGCCAGCTCACCAATATCCAGGGTTTCCGGCACAGATACGCAGTATTTT. Translation gives CASSPISRVSGTDTQYF.

V usage is TRBV29-1 and J usage is TRBJ2-7; D gene unclear. CDR1 is SQVTM and CDR2 is ANQGSEA in the germline V gene. V lost 4 bases and J lost 3, with 10 bases in between. The CDR3 runs to 12 residues. This chain's CDR3 is CSVAGWGYEQYF. The CDR3 nucleotides are TGCAGCGTTGCGGGTTGGGGCTACGAGCAGTACTTC.

The chain uses TRBV5-1 and TRBJ2-5; 7 bases are shared with TRBD1. With 5 bases clipped from V and 2 bases from J, the junction kept 9 bases outside the gene matches. The CDR3 covers 15 residues. The germline V gene has CDR1 SGHRS and CDR2 YFSETQ. The CDR3 here is CASRFIGTVQETQYF. The CDR3 DNA reads TGCGCCAGCAGGTTTATCGGGACAGTACAAGAGACCCAGTACTTC. The full variable domain, in which reference TRBV5-1 and TRBJ2-5 provide the parts outside the CDR3, is KAGVTQTPRYLIKTRGQQVTLSCSPISGHRSVSWYQQTPGQGLQFLFEYFSETQRNKGNFPGRFSGRQFSNSRSEMNVSTLELGDSALYLCASRFIGTVQETQYFGPGTRLLVL.

The chain links TRBV29-1 to TRBJ1-3; D call uncertain. CDR1 and CDR2 from the germline V gene are SQVTM and ANQGSEA. CDR3 length: 12 residues. Trimming removed 7 bases from V and 2 bases from J, with 9 bases in between. The CDR3 protein is CSGGGPGNTIYF. The DNA of the CDR3 is TGCAGCGGAGGAGGACCTGGAAACACCATATATTTT. The variable domain in full, with the rest retrieved from reference TRBV29-1 and TRBJ1-3, is SAVISQKPSRDICQRGTSLTIQCQVDSQVTMMFWYRQQPGQSLTLIATANQGSEATYESGFVIDKFPISRPNLTFSTLTVSNMSPEDSSIYLCSGGGPGNTIYFGEGSWLTVV.

The table lists this clone with a few counts. This rearrangement joins TRBV27 to TRBJ1-5; D remains ambiguous. This CDR3 has 13 amino acids. The germline V and J ends were trimmed by 5 bases and 5 bases, with 10 bases remaining between them. CDR1 is MNHEY, CDR2 SMNVEV, per germline (reference sequence). The CDR3 region has the DNA TGTGCCAGCAGTCCGAGGGCTTATCAGCCCCAGCATTTT. This sequence encodes CASSPRAYQPQHF.

The chain couples TRBV28 to TRBJ2-4; 7 bases fit TRBD1. The CDR3 has 16 residues. With V trimmed by 4 bases and J by 2 bases, 8 bases remained unmatched. Germline loops: CDR1 MDHEN, CDR2 SYDVKM. In nucleotides, the CDR3 is TGTGCCAGCAGTTCCACCCCGACAGGGCCCAAAAACATTCAGTACTTC. It encodes CASSSTPTGPKNIQYF.

The chain combines TRBV5-1 with TRBJ2-3; D possibly corresponds to TRBD2 (6 bases). Per the germline V gene, CDR1 is SGHRS and CDR2 is YFSETQ. The CDR3 is 16 amino acids. V was pared by 7 bases and J by 1 base, with 19 bases between. The CDR3 sequence is CASYLGRGPGTDTQYF. Written as DNA, the CDR3 is TGCGCCAGCTACCTCGGGCGGGGTCCTGGCACAGATACGCAGTATTTT.

This chain uses TRBV28 with TRBJ1-6; the D is unclear. The ends were cut back, 6 bases at V and 13 bases at J, with 13 bases in the middle. Germline CDR1 reads MDHEN; CDR2 reads SYDVKM. The CDR3 totals 12 residues. The CDR3 DNA reads TGTGCCAGCAGGGGGATATTCGGCCCCCTCCACTTT. Its protein is CASRGIFGPLHF.

This chain connects TRBV5-4 to TRBJ2-2, with 11 bases that match TRBD2. With V trimmed by 4 bases and J by 6 bases, 5 bases remained unmatched. The CDR3 consists of 15 residues. Germline V CDR1 and CDR2: SGHNT, YYREEE (reference sequence). CDR3 in DNA: TGTGCCAGCAGCGTTAGCGGGAGGGCTTCCGGGGAGCTGTTTTTT. As protein: CASSVSGRASGELFF.

The V gene is TRBV14, the J gene TRBJ2-1; D gene unclear. Germline V gene sequence: CDR1 SGHDN, CDR2 FVKESK. The CDR3 loop spans 13 amino acids. V lost 3 bases to trimming and J lost 6 bases, with 9 bases between them. Here the CDR3 reads CASSQPSSNEQFF. CDR3 bases: TGTGCCAGCAGCCAGCCTTCTAGCAATGAGCAGTTCTTC.

The CDR3, as DNA: TGTGCCAGCAGCTTAACGGGGGACACCGGGGAGCTGTTTTTT. As protein: CASSLTGDTGELFF. The chain links TRBV7-7 to TRBJ2-2, with D perhaps TRBD2 (6 bases). Germline V gene data show CDR1 as SSHAT and CDR2 as FNYEAQ (reference sequence). The CDR3 has 14 residues. The V gene lost 2 bases and the J gene lost 3 bases, with 7 bases spanning the gap.

V is TRBV11-3 and J is TRBJ2-3; 7 nucleotides agree with TRBD2. This CDR3 is built from 16 residues. Germline values: CDR1 SGHNT, CDR2 YENEEA. The V and J ends lost 5 bases and 0 bases, in that order; junction bases with no gene match: 8. This chain's CDR3 is CASSHSLASSTDTQYF. CDR3 sequence (DNA): TGTGCCAGCAGCCACTCACTAGCGTCTAGCACAGATACGCAGTATTTT. Together with reference TRBV11-3 and TRBJ2-3, the CDR3 gives the full variable domain: EAGVVQSPRYKIIEKKQPVAFWCNPISGHNTLYWYLQNLGQGPELLIRYENEEAVDDSQLPKDRFSAERLKGVDSTLKIQPAELGDSAVYLCASSHSLASSTDTQYFGPGTRLTVL.

The chain employs TRBV9 and TRBJ2-5; tentatively, D is TRBD1 (5 bases). The length of the CDR3 is 13 residues. CDR1 and CDR2 from the germline V gene are SGDLS and YYNGEE. Trimming removed 3 bases from V and 5 bases from J, with 11 bases in between. The CDR3 DNA is TGTGCCAGCAGCGCCAGGGTGTCGGAGACCCAGTACTTC. Amino acids: CASSARVSETQYF.

This clone was found once. This chain uses TRBV9 with TRBJ1-2, with a possible D match to TRBD1 (5 bases). Germline CDR1 and CDR2: SGDLS and YYNGEE. CDR3 length: 15 amino acids. V was shortened by 6 bases and J by 1 base, with 16 bases between the two germline ends. CDR3 in DNA: TGTGCCAGCACCCCCCTGGGGCAGATTAACTATGGCTACACCTTC. Translating it yields CASTPLGQINYGYTF. Based on the CDR3 plus reference TRBV9 and TRBJ1-2, the full variable domain is DSGVTQTPKHLITATGQRVTLRCSPRSGDLSVYWYQQSLDQGLQFLIQYYNGEERAKGNILERFSAQQFPDLHSELNLSSLELGDSALYFCASTPLGQINYGYTFGSGTRLTVV.

The CDR3 is CASSSRGREAIEQYF. The DNA for the CDR3 is TGTGCCAGCAGTTCCCGGGGGCGGGAGGCTATCGAGCAGTACTTC. V is TRBV28 and J is TRBJ2-7; TRBD2 agrees at 8 bases. The ends lost 4 bases at V and 6 bases at J; junction bases unmatched: 11. CDR3 length: 15 residues. Per germline, CDR1 MDHEN and CDR2 SYDVKM.

The chain uses TRBV5-1 and TRBJ1-1, with D perhaps TRBD1 (6 bases). V was clipped by 6 bases and J by 2 bases, with 14 bases between them. The CDR3 is made up of 14 amino acids. Germline V lookup: CDR1 SGHRS, CDR2 YFSETQ. CDR3: CASTEDRSNTEAFF. The DNA for the CDR3 is TGCGCCAGCACCGAGGACAGATCAAACACTGAAGCTTTCTTT.